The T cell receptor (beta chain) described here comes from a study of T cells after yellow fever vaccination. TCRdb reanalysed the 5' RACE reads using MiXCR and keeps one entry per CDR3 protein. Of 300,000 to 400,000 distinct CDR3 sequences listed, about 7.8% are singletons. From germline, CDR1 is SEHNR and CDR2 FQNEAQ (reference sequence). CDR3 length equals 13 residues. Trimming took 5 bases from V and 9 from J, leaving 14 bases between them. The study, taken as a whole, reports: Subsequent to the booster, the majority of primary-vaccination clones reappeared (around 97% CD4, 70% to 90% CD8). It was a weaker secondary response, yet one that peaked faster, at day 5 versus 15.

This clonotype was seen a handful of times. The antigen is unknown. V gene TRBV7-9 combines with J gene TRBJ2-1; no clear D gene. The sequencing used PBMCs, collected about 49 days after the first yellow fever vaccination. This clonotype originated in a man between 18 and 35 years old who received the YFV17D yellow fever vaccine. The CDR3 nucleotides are TGTGCCAGCAGCCCCGGCGGTGAAGGTGAGCAGTTCTTC. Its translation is CASSPGGEGEQFF. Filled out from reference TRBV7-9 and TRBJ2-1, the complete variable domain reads DTGVSQNPRHKITKRGQNVTFRCDPISEHNRLYWYRQTLGQGPEFLTYFQNEAQLEKSRLLSDRFSAERPKGSFSTLEIQRTEQGDSAMYLCASSPGGEGEQFFGPGTRLTVL.